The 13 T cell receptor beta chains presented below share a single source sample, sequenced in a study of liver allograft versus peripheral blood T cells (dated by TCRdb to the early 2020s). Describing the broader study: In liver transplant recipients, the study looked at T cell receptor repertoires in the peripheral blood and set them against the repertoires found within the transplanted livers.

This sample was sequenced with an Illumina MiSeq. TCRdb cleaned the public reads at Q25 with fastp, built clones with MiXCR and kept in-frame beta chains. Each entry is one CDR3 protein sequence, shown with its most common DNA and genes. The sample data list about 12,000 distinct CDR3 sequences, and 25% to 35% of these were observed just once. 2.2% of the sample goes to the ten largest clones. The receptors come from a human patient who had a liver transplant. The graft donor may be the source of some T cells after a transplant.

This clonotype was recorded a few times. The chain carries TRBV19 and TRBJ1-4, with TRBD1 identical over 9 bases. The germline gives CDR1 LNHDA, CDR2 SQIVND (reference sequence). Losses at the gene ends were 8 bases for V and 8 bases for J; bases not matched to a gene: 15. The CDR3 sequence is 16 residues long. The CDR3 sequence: CASRKPQGASLEKLFF. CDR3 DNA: TGTGCCAGTCGCAAACCACAGGGGGCGAGTCTCGAAAAACTGTTTTTT.

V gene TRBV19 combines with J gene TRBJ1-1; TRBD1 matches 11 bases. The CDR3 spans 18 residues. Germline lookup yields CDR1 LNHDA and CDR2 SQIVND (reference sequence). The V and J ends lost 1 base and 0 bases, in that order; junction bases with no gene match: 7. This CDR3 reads CASSIVRTGGAVNTEAFF. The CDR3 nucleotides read TGTGCCAGTAGTATAGTGCGGACAGGGGGCGCGGTGAACACTGAAGCTTTCTTT. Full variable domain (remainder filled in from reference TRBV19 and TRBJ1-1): DGGITQSPKYLFRKEGQNVTLSCEQNLNHDAMYWYRQDPGQGLRLIYYSQIVNDFQKGDIAEGYSVSREKKESFPLTVTSAQKNPTAFYLCASSIVRTGGAVNTEAFFGQGTRLTVV.

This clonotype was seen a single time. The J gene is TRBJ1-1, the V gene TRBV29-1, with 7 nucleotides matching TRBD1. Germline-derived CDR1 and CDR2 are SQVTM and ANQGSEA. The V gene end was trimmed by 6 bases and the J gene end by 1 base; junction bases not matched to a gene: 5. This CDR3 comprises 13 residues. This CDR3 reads CSVGGQSNTEAFF. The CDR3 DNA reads TGCAGCGTCGGGGGACAGTCGAACACTGAAGCTTTCTTT.

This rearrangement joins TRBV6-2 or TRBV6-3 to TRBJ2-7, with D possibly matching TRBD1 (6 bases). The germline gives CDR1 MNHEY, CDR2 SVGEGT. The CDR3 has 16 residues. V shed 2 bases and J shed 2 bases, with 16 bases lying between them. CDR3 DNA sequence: TGTGCCAGCAGTTACACTCCTCAGGGGATAACCTACGAGCAGTACTTC. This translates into CASSYTPQGITYEQYF.

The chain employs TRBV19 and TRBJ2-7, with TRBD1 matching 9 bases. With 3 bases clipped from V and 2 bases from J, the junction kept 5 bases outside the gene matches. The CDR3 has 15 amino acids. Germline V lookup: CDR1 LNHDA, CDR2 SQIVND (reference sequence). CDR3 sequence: CASSMGGQGTYEQYF. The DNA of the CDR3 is TGTGCCAGTAGTATGGGCGGACAGGGGACCTACGAGCAGTACTTC. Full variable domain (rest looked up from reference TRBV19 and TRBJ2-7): DGGITQSPKYLFRKEGQNVTLSCEQNLNHDAMYWYRQDPGQGLRLIYYSQIVNDFQKGDIAEGYSVSREKKESFPLTVTSAQKNPTAFYLCASSMGGQGTYEQYFGPGTRLTVT.

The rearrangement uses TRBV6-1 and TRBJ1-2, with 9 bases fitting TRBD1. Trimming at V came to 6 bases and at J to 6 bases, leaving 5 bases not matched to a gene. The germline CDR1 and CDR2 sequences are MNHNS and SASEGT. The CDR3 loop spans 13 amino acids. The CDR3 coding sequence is TGTGCCAGCAGGGGACAGGGAATGGATGGCTACACCTTC. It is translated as CASRGQGMDGYTF.

CDR3 nucleotide sequence: TGCAGCGTTGGGGGGACAGGGAATGGCTACACCTTC. Encoded protein: CSVGGTGNGYTF. This chain connects TRBV29-1 to TRBJ1-2, with 9 nucleotides matching TRBD1. The J segment lost 6 bases and the V segment lost 4 bases, leaving 3 bases of the junction unmatched. Germline CDR1 SQVTM, CDR2 ANQGSEA. This CDR3 contains 12 residues.

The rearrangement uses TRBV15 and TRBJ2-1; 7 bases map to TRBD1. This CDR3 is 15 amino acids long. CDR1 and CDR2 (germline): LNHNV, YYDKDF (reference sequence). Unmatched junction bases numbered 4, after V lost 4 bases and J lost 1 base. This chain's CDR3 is CATSKRQGSYNEQFF. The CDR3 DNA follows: TGTGCCACCAGCAAAAGACAGGGTTCCTACAATGAGCAGTTCTTC.

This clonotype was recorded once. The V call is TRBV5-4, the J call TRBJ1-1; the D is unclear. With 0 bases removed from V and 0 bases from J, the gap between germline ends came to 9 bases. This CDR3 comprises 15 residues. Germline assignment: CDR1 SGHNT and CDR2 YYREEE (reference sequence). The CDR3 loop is CASSLDPFMNTEAFF. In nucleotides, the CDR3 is TGTGCCAGCAGCTTGGACCCTTTCATGAACACTGAAGCTTTCTTT. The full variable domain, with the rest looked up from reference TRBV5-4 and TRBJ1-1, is ETGVTQSPTHLIKTRGQQVTLRCSSQSGHNTVSWYQQALGQGPQFIFQYYREEENGRGNFPPRFSGLQFPNYSSELNVNALELDDSALYLCASSLDPFMNTEAFFGQGTRLTVV.

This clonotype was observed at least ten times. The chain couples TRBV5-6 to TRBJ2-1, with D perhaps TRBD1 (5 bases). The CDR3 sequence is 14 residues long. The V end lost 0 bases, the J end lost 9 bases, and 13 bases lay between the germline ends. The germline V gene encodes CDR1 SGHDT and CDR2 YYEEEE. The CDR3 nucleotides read TGTGCCAGCAGCTTGGACCTGGGGCAGGGTGAGCAGTTCTTC. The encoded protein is CASSLDLGQGEQFF.

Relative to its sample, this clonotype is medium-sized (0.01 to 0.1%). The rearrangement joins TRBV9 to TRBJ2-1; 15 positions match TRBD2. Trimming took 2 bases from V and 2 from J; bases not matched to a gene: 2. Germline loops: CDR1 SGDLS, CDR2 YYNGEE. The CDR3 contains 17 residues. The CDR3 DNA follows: TGTGCCAGCAGCGTGGGACTAGCGGGGGGCCCCTACAATGAGCAGTTCTTC. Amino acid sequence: CASSVGLAGGPYNEQFF.

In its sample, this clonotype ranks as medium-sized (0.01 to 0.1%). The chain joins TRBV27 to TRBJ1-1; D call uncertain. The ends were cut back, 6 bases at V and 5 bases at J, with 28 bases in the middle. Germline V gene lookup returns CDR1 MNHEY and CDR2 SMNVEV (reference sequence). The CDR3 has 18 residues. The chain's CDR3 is CASSPLSPDRGRRTEAFF. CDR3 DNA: TGTGCCAGCAGCCCCCTCAGCCCGGACCGAGGGAGACGGACTGAAGCTTTCTTT.

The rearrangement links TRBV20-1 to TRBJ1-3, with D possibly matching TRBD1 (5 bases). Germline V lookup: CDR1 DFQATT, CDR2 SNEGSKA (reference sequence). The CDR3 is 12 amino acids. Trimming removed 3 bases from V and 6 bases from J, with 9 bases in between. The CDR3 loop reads CSASRGANTIYF. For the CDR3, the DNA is TGCAGTGCTAGCAGAGGGGCAAACACCATATATTTT.